Below are 13 T cell receptor beta chains sequenced from a single sample in a study of identical twins. TCRdb called the 5' RACE reads again in MiXCR, with one record for every CDR3 protein. Of 200,000 to 250,000 distinct CDR3 sequences in the sample, roughly 10% were seen once. Material for sequencing was memory T cells sorted from blood. Source of these receptors: a man between 45 and 60 years old in good health.

This clonotype has at least ten counts. The rearrangement links TRBV4-1 to TRBJ2-1; D unclear. Between the trimmed V and J ends, which lost 0 bases and 0 bases, there was a span of 6 bases. In germline, CDR1 is MGHRA, CDR2 YSYEKL. The CDR3 consists of 15 residues. The CDR3 sequence: CASSQDWSSYNEQFF. The DNA for the CDR3 is TGCGCCAGCAGCCAAGATTGGAGCTCCTACAATGAGCAGTTCTTC.

The table lists this clonotype with a few counts. The V gene is TRBV4-3, the J gene TRBJ2-7; 7 positions agree with TRBD2. CDR3 length equals 14 residues. Germline CDR1 and CDR2: LGHNA and YSLEER. Losses at the gene ends were 0 bases for V and 5 bases for J; bases not matched to a gene: 4. CDR3 sequence (DNA): TGCGCCAGCAGCCAAGATTATCGGGGGGACGAGCAGTACTTC. Its translation: CASSQDYRGDEQYF.

This clonotype came up many times. The chain is built from TRBV15 and TRBJ2-5; possibly TRBD1 for D (6 bases). Trimming stripped 5 bases from V and 4 bases from J, with 17 bases between. Germline values: CDR1 LNHNV, CDR2 YYDKDF (reference sequence). The CDR3 contains 15 residues. CDR3 bases: TGTGCCACCAGCCACGGGGCCAAAGGGGGAGAGACCCAGTACTTC. It yields the protein CATSHGAKGGETQYF.

Only a few counts were recorded for this clonotype. This chain uses TRBV5-1 with TRBJ2-5; 10 nucleotides align to TRBD2. CDR1 SGHRS and CDR2 YFSETQ come from the germline V gene. The length of the CDR3 is 15 residues. Trimming took 4 bases from V and 1 from J; bases not matched to a gene: 4. CDR3 residues: CASSEASGGQETQYF. CDR3 DNA sequence: TGCGCCAGCAGCGAAGCTAGCGGGGGCCAAGAGACCCAGTACTTC.

This clonotype was counted ten times or more. The V and J genes are TRBV5-6 and TRBJ2-5; D is unclear. This CDR3 has 13 residues. Germline-derived CDR1 and CDR2 are SGHDT and YYEEEE. V was cut by 4 bases and J by 6 bases, with 13 bases left in between. The CDR3 nucleotides read TGTGCCAGCAGCCGGAGCGCCGTAAAGACCCAGTACTTC. Translating it yields CASSRSAVKTQYF.

The chain links TRBV5-6 to TRBJ1-6; D is ambiguous. The CDR3 runs to 15 residues. V was trimmed by 2 bases and J by 7 bases, leaving 13 bases between them. Germline V gene data show CDR1 as SGHDT and CDR2 as YYEEEE. CDR3 loop: CASSFLGAPNSPLHF. In nucleotides, the CDR3 is TGTGCCAGCAGCTTTTTAGGAGCGCCCAATTCACCCCTCCACTTT.

The sample holds many counts of this clonotype. The J gene is TRBJ1-5, the V gene TRBV20-1; D gene ambiguous. Germline CDR1 is DFQATT and CDR2 is SNEGSKA (reference sequence). V dropped 2 bases and J dropped 1 base, with 6 bases sitting between them. The CDR3 contains 13 residues. The CDR3 sequence: CSARYDSNQPQHF. In nucleotides, the CDR3 is TGCAGTGCTAGATACGACAGCAATCAGCCCCAGCATTTT.

The chain combines TRBV7-2 with TRBJ2-7, with D possibly being TRBD2 (7 bases). CDR1 and CDR2 from the germline V gene are SGHTA and FQGNSA. The CDR3 is 15 residues long. V lost 1 base to trimming and J lost 4 bases, with 14 bases between them. CDR3 in amino acids: CASSLGGGVWYEQYF. Here the CDR3 DNA reads TGTGCCAGCAGCTTAGGAGGGGGGGTCTGGTACGAGCAGTACTTC.

This clonotype was seen ten or more times. This chain joins TRBV9 and TRBJ2-1; TRBD2 matches 7 bases. J gave up 3 bases and V 0 bases, and 3 bases lay outside the gene matches. The length of the CDR3 is 15 residues. In germline, CDR1 is SGDLS, CDR2 YYNGEE. CDR3 region: CASSVVPGGYNEQFF. CDR3 sequence (DNA): TGTGCCAGCAGCGTAGTGCCGGGGGGCTACAATGAGCAGTTCTTC.

In this sample, this clonotype turned up many times. The chain employs TRBV28 and TRBJ2-1; D uncertain. In germline, CDR1 is MDHEN, CDR2 SYDVKM. Trimming took off 11 bases at V and 1 base at J, with 18 bases between the two ends. This CDR3 region has 15 residues. CDR3 sequence: CAAWPAVRSYNEQFF. The CDR3 coding sequence is TGTGCCGCATGGCCGGCGGTCCGTTCCTACAATGAGCAGTTCTTC.

This clonotype showed up many times. The chain uses TRBV5-1 and TRBJ1-4, with TRBD1 as a possible D gene (6 bases). Trimming took off 2 bases at V and 8 bases at J, with 19 bases between the two ends. CDR3 length: 16 amino acids. CDR1 is SGHRS and CDR2 is YFSETQ in the germline V gene. For the CDR3, the DNA is TGCGCCAGCAGCTTCCGTCCGGGGGGACAAGGGGAAAAACTGTTTTTT. It encodes CASSFRPGGQGEKLFF. Full variable domain (remainder filled in from reference TRBV5-1 and TRBJ1-4): KAGVTQTPRYLIKTRGQQVTLSCSPISGHRSVSWYQQTPGQGLQFLFEYFSETQRNKGNFPGRFSGRQFSNSRSEMNVSTLELGDSALYLCASSFRPGGQGEKLFFGSGTQLSVL.

This clonotype occurred many times. J is TRBJ2-7 and V is TRBV27, with no clear D. The CDR3 loop spans 15 amino acids. Germline V gene sequence: CDR1 MNHEY, CDR2 SMNVEV (reference sequence). Trimming removed 2 bases at V and 0 bases at J, with 11 bases between. The CDR3 DNA sequence: TGTGCCAGCAGTTTACTGGGCCCCAGCTCCTACGAGCAGTACTTC. Its translation is CASSLLGPSSYEQYF.

This clonotype occurred a few times. The chain has TRBV20-1 and TRBJ2-5; D uncertain. Germline values: CDR1 DFQATT, CDR2 SNEGSKA (reference sequence). With 2 bases removed from V and 0 bases from J, the gap between germline ends came to 4 bases. The CDR3 totals 12 residues. The CDR3, as DNA: TGCAGTGCTAGATGGGACCAAGAGACCCAGTACTTC. Translation gives CSARWDQETQYF.